One and the same sample provided the 12 T cell receptor beta chains below, sequenced in a study of OX40 agonist ivuxolimab in advanced cancers. TCRdb's copy holds only in-frame clones and misses some; the assay was immunoSEQ multiplex PCR. The sample lists 50,000 to 65,000 clones; around 85% were seen once. Sequencing was performed on CD4+ or CD8+ T cells sorted from blood, taken in a trial of the OX40 agonist ivuxolimab. Every receptor here comes from an adult with an advanced solid tumor such as melanoma, head and neck, liver or kidney cancer.

The genes are TRBV21-1 and TRBJ1-4. TRBV21-1 is tagged as a pseudogene. The CDR3 covers 17 residues. The CDR3 sequence is CASNLKEGGPANEKLFF. The CDR3 coding sequence is TGTGCCAGCAACCTCAAGGAAGGGGGGCCGGCTAATGAAAAACTGTTTTTT.

The sample holds one count of this clone. J is TRBJ1-2 and V is TRBV6-5; 7 bases map to TRBD1. The CDR3 spans 16 residues. The V and J ends lost 0 bases and 8 bases, in that order; junction bases with no gene match: 12. Germline CDR1 reads MNHEY; CDR2 reads SVGAGI. The CDR3 loop is CASSYSRTGGLVGYTF. CDR3 DNA: TGTGCCAGCAGTTACTCTAGGACAGGCGGACTAGTGGGCTACACCTTC.

V usage is TRBV30 and J usage is TRBJ1-3, with unresolved D. The CDR3 is 12 residues long. Germline V gives CDR1 GTSNPN, CDR2 SVGIG (reference sequence). With 3 bases removed from V and 0 bases from J, the gap between germline ends came to 3 bases. The CDR3 coding sequence is TGTGCCTGGAGGGGCTCTGGAAACACCATATATTTT. It is translated as CAWRGSGNTIYF.

The chain joins TRBV2 to TRBJ1-5, with D maybe TRBD1 (5 bases). V lost 7 bases and J 1 base, leaving 11 bases between the germline ends. CDR3 length: 14 residues. CDR1 and CDR2 from the germline V gene are SNHLY and FYNNEI. CDR3 protein: CASKAGTSNQPQHF. CDR3 DNA sequence: TGTGCCAGCAAAGCGGGGACGAGCAATCAGCCCCAGCATTTT.

V is TRBV6-5 and J is TRBJ2-7; D remains unclear. Per germline, CDR1 MNHEY and CDR2 SVGAGI. Trimming took off 6 bases at V and 6 bases at J, with 12 bases between the two ends. There are 12 residues in the CDR3. The CDR3 bases are TGTGCCAGCAGCCTGAATCCGAGCGAGCAGTACTTC. It is translated as CASSLNPSEQYF.

In this sample, this clone turned up once. The CDR3 DNA is TGCGCCAGCAGCTTGGGACAGGGAGATCAGCCCCAGCATTTT. It yields the protein CASSLGQGDQPQHF. The V gene is TRBV5-1, the J gene TRBJ1-5, with TRBD1 matching 7 bases. This CDR3 comprises 14 residues. V shed 0 bases, J shed 5 bases, and the junction held 2 bases outside the gene matches. Germline V gene data show CDR1 as SGHRS and CDR2 as YFSETQ.

The chain uses TRBV4-2 and TRBJ2-1; TRBD2 aligns across 7 bases. The CDR3 contains 16 residues. Germline V gene lookup returns CDR1 LGHNA and CDR2 YNFKEQ. With 1 base clipped from V and 3 bases from J, the junction kept 6 bases outside the gene matches. The CDR3 bases are TGTGCCAGCAGCCAAGGGGGAGGGGCCGACTACAATGAGCAGTTCTTC. Translating gives CASSQGGGADYNEQFF.

The chain recombines TRBV10-3 with TRBJ1-1; no definite D call. V was cut by 0 bases and J by 6 bases, with 5 bases left in between. CDR1 ENHRY and CDR2 SYGVKD come from the germline V gene. CDR3 length: 12 residues. CDR3 amino acids: CAISESGSEAFF. The CDR3 nucleotides are TGTGCCATCAGTGAGTCCGGTTCTGAAGCTTTCTTT.

The sample holds a few counts of this clone. This sequence joins TRBV12-5 and TRBJ1-4; 11 nucleotides line up with TRBD1. The CDR3 length is 18 residues. Germline V lookup: CDR1 LGHNT, CDR2 FRNRAP. Trimming at V came to 2 bases and at J to 7 bases, leaving 12 bases not matched to a gene. CDR3 loop: CASGLSRDRGAVSEKLFF. The CDR3 nucleotides are TGTGCTAGTGGTTTGAGCCGGGACAGGGGGGCCGTAAGTGAAAAACTGTTTTTT.

The chain joins TRBV19 to TRBJ1-5; TRBD1 agrees at 7 bases. This CDR3 region has 14 residues. CDR1 LNHDA and CDR2 SQIVND come from the germline V gene (reference sequence). J lost 6 bases, V lost 3 bases, and 5 bases had no gene match. The CDR3 nucleotides are TGTGCCAGTAGTATCACAGGGGTTGGTCAGCCCCAGCATTTT. It specifies CASSITGVGQPQHF. The full variable domain, completed using reference TRBV19 and TRBJ1-5, is DGGITQSPKYLFRKEGQNVTLSCEQNLNHDAMYWYRQDPGQGLRLIYYSQIVNDFQKGDIAEGYSVSREKKESFPLTVTSAQKNPTAFYLCASSITGVGQPQHFGDGTRLSIL.

This sequence joins TRBV6-5 and TRBJ2-1; 8 bases match TRBD2. The CDR3 is 15 residues long. J was trimmed by 4 bases and V by 7 bases; bases with no gene match: 9. CDR1 MNHEY and CDR2 SVGAGI come from the germline V gene. Here the CDR3 reads CASIAPGLVYNEQFF. The DNA for the CDR3 is TGTGCCAGCATTGCACCGGGACTAGTGTACAATGAGCAGTTCTTC.

This clone has only a few counts. This rearrangement joins TRBV10-3 to TRBJ2-7; possible D gene TRBD1, 5 bases. Trimming pared 6 bases from V and 3 bases from J, leaving 21 bases between. There are 16 residues in the CDR3. CDR1 and CDR2 from the germline V gene are ENHRY and SYGVKD. CDR3 DNA: TGTGCCATCAGCGGTCAGCCAGGGAAGATAGTCTACGAGCAGTACTTC. Amino acid sequence: CAISGQPGKIVYEQYF.